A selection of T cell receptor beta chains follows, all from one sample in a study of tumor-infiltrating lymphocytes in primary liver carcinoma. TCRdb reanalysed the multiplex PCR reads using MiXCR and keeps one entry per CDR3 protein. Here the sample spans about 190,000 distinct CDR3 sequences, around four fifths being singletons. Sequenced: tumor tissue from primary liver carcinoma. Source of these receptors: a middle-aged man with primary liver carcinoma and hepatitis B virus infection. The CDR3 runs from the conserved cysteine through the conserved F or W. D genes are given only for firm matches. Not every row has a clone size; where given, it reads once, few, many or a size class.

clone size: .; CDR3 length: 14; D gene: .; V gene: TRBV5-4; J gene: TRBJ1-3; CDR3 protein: CVSSLASSRNTIYF; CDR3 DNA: TGTGTCAGCAGCTTGGCGTCCTCTCGAAACACCATATATTTT
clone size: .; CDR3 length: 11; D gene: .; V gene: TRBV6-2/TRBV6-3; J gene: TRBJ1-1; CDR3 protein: CACSGGAEAFF; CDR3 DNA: TGTGCCTGCAGTGGGGGAGCGGAAGCTTTCTTT
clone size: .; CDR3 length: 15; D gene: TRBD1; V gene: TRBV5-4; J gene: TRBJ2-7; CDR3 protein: CTSSLTGQDLYEQHF; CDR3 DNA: TGTACCAGCAGCTTGACGGGACAGGATCTCTACGAGCAGCACTTC
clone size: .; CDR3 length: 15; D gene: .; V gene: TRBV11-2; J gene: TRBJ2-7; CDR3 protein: CASGWGTRPTEQQYF; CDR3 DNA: TGTGCCAGCGGCTGGGGAACAAGGCCTACGGAACAGCAGTACTTC
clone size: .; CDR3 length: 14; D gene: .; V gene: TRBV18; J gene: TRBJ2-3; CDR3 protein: CASSPSPIADTQYF; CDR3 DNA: TGTGCCAGCTCACCAAGTCCGATCGCAGATACGCAGTATTTT
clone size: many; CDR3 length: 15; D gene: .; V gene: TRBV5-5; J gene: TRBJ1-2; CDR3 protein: CASSLSMETAYGYTF; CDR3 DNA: TGTGCCAGCAGCTTGTCTATGGAGACGGCTTATGGCTACACCTTC
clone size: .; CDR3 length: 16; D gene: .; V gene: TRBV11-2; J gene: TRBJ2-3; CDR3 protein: CASSLVVGRVTDTQYF; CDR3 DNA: TGTGCCAGCAGCTTAGTAGTTGGACGGGTGACAGATACGCAATATTTT
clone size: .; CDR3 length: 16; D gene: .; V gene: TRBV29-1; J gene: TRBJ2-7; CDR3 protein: CSTMTSGIDSPYEQYF; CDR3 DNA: TGCAGCACCATGACATCTGGGATCGACTCTCCCTACGAGCAGTACTTC
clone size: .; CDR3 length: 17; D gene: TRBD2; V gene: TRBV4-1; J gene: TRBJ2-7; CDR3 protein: CASSQERTSGSLYEKYF; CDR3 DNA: TGCGCCAGCAGTCAAGAAAGGACTAGCGGGAGTCTATACGAGAAGTACTTC
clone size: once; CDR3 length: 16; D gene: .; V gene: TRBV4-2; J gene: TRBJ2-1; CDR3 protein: CANSQDPAGRWNEQFF; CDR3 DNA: TGTGCCAACAGCCAAGATCCCGCAGGGCGATGGAATGAGCAGTTCTTC
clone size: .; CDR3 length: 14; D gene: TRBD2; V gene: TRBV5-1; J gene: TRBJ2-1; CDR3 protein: CASPLRAGGYEQFF; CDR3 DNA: TGTGCCAGCCCTCTTCGAGCGGGAGGTTATGAGCAGTTCTTC
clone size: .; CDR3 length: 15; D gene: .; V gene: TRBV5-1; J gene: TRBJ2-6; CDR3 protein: CASSLECVGANVLTF; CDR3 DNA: TGCGCCAGCAGCTTGGAGTGTGTTGGGGCCAACGTCCTGACTTTC
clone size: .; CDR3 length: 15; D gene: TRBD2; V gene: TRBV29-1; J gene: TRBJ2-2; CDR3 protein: CSVGTSVANTGEPFF; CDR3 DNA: TGCAGCGTTGGGACTAGCGTGGCAAACACCGGGGAGCCGTTTTTT
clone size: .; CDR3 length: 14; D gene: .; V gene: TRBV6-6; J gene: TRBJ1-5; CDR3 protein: CTSSYLQGNQPQHF; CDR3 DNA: TGTACCAGCAGTTACTTACAGGGAAATCAACCCCAGCATTTT
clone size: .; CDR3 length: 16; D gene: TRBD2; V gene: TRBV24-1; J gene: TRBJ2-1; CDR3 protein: CATSDQGLDFDNAQFF; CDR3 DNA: TGTGCCACCAGTGACCAGGGACTAGATTTCGACAATGCGCAGTTCTTC
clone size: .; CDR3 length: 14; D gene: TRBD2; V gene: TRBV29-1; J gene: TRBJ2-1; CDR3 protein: CSARLAGDRNEQLF; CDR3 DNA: TGCAGCGCAAGACTAGCGGGAGATCGGAATGAGCAGTTATTC
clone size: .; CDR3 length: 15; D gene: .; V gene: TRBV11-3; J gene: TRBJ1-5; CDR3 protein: CVSSLDLGVTQPQHF; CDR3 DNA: TGTGTCAGCAGCTTAGATCTGGGTGTGACTCAGCCCCAGCATTTT
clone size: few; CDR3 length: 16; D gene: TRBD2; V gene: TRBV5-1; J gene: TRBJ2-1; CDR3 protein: CASSLAASGRAAEQFF; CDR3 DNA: TGCGCCAGCAGCTTGGCCGCTAGCGGGAGGGCCGCCGAGCAGTTCTTC
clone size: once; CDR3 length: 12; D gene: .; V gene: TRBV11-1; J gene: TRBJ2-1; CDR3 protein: CASSELEGKQFF; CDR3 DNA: TGTGCCAGCAGCGAGTTAGAAGGTAAGCAGTTCTTC
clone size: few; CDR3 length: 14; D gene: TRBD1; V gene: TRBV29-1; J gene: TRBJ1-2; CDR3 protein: CNCSLDRGVVGYTF; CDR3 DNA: TGCAACTGTTCCTTGGACAGGGGAGTAGTCGGCTACACCTTC